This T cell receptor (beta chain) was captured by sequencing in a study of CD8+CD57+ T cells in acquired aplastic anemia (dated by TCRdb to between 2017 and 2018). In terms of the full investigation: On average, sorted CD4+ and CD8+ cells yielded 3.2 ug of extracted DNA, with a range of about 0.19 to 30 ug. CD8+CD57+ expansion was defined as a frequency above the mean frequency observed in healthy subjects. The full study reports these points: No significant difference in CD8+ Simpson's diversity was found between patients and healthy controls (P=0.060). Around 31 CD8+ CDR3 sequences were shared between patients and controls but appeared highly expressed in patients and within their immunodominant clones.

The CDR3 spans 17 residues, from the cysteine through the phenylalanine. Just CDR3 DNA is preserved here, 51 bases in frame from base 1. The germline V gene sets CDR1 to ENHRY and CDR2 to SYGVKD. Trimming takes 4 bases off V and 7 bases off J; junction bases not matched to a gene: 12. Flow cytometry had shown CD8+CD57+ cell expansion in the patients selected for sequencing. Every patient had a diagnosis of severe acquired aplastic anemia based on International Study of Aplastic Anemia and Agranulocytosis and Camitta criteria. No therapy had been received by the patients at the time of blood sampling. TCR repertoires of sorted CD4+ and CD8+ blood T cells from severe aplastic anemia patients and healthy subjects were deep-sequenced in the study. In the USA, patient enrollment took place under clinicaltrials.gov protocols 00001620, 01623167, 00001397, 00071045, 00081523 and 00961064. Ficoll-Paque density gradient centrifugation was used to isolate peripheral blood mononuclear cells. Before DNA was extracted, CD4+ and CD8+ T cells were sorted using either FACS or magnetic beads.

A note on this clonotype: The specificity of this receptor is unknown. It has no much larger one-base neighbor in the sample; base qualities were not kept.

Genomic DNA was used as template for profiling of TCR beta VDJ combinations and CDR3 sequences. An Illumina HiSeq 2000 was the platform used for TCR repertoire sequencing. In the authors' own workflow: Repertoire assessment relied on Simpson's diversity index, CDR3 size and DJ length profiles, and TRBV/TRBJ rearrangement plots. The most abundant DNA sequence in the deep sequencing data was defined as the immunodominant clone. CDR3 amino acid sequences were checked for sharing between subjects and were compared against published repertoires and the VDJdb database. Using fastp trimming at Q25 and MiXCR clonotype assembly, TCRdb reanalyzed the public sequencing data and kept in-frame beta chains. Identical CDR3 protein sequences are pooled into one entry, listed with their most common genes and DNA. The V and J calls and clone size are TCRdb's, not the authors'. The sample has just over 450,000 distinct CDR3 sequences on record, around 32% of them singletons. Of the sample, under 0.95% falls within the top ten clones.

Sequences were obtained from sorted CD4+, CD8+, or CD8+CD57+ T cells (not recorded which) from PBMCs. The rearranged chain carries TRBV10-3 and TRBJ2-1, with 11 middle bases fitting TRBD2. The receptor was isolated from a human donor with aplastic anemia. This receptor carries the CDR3 CAISGELAGVAGNEQFF. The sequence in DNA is TGTGCCATCAGTGGCGAACTAGCGGGAGTGGCGGGAAATGAGCAGTTCTTC.